This TCR beta chain was recorded in a study of cytomegalovirus exposure and HLA in healthy donors. Study-wide results and caveats: Analyzed later, most CMV-associated TCR beta chains appeared HLA-restricted.

Comment on this clone: Its antigen is still unknown. Germline is not matched at one junction end, which may reflect a read error.

A multiplex PCR was run with 60 Vbeta primers and 13 Jbeta primers. The data were produced by immunoSEQ multiplex PCR, yet TCRdb's version contains in-frame clones alone and is incomplete. The sample has 150,000 to 180,000 clones, around 80% seen once. This TCR was sampled from a woman in her forties in good health and CMV-seronegative. Sequences were obtained from PBMCs.

The CDR3 is CASSLGPNLMGREDTEAFF. The CDR3 DNA sequence: TGTGCCAGTAGCTTAGGCCCCAACCTCATGGGGCGCGAGGACACTGAAGCTTTCTTT. The chain couples TRBV7-9 to TRBJ1-1, with D perhaps TRBD1 (5 bases). Germline V gene sequence: CDR1 SEHNR, CDR2 FQNEAQ (reference sequence). The CDR3 length is 19 residues. The whole variable domain, remainder taken from reference TRBV7-9 and TRBJ1-1, is DTGVSQNPRHKITKRGQNVTFRCDPISEHNRLYWYRQTLGQGPEFLTYFQNEAQLEKSRLLSDRFSAERPKGSFSTLEIQRTEQGDSAMYLCASSLGPNLMGREDTEAFFGQGTRLTVV.